The 26 T cell receptor beta chains listed next were all sequenced from one sample in a study of cytomegalovirus exposure and HLA in healthy donors. The PCR was carried out with 60 Vbeta primers and 13 Jbeta primers. Data came from immunoSEQ multiplex PCR; TCRdb stores just in-frame clones and leaves some out. The sample gives around 100,000 clones, approximately 81% of which show up once; roughly 15% is in the top ten. The sample consisted of PBMCs. These receptors all come from a male donor in good health and CMV-seropositive.

The chain joins TRBV2 to TRBJ2-5; D uncertain. The germline gives CDR1 SNHLY, CDR2 FYNNEI. Trimming left V 6 bases short and J 3 bases short, with 5 bases between. The CDR3 sequence is 11 residues long. The CDR3 loop is CASRREETQYF. The DNA for the CDR3 is TGTGCCAGCAGACGGGAAGAGACCCAGTACTTC.

This clone was seen only once. The rearrangement links TRBV6-5 to TRBJ1-6; 8 nucleotides align to TRBD1. The CDR3 covers 15 residues. V lost 5 bases, J lost 7 bases, and 7 bases stayed unmatched. CDR1 and CDR2 from the germline V gene are MNHEY and SVGAGI. This CDR3 is CASSPAGGRNSPLHF. The CDR3 nucleotides are TGTGCCAGCAGTCCCGCAGGGGGCCGGAATTCACCCCTCCACTTT.

This rearrangement joins TRBV4-3 to TRBJ1-5; D is unresolved. The V end was cut by 1 base, the J end by 5 bases, with 12 bases between. CDR1 is LGHNA and CDR2 is YSLEER in the germline V gene. This CDR3 is built from 15 residues. CDR3 residues: CASSQGFTVHQPQHF. The CDR3 bases are TGCGCCAGCAGCCAAGGGTTTACTGTCCATCAGCCCCAGCATTTT.

This chain links TRBV5-1 with TRBJ2-2, with a tentative D call TRBD2 (7 bases). Germline-derived CDR1 and CDR2 are SGHRS and YFSETQ. The V end was cut by 2 bases, the J end by 1 base, with 12 bases between. The CDR3 totals 16 residues. The chain's CDR3 is CASSFGGALNTGELFF. The CDR3 DNA is TGCGCCAGCAGCTTTGGGGGGGCATTGAACACCGGGGAGCTGTTTTTT.

The rearrangement links TRBV11-2 to TRBJ2-1; TRBD2 agrees at 7 bases. Germline-derived CDR1 and CDR2 are SGHAT and FQNNGV. The CDR3 loop spans 15 amino acids. V was pared by 6 bases and J by 1 base, with 6 bases of the junction left unmatched. CDR3 sequence: CASRAVRGSYNEQFF. The CDR3 bases are TGTGCCAGCAGAGCCGTGCGGGGGTCCTACAATGAGCAGTTCTTC.

This clone appeared a single time. This sequence joins TRBV6-6 and TRBJ1-5, with D perhaps TRBD1 (5 bases). Trimming cost V 7 bases and J 3 bases, with 13 bases left between them. The V gene's germline CDR1 is MNHNY and CDR2 SVGAGI (reference sequence). The CDR3 spans 14 residues. This chain's CDR3 is CASNGREDNQPQHF. CDR3 in DNA: TGTGCCAGCAATGGCAGGGAGGACAATCAGCCCCAGCATTTT.

The chain links TRBV5-6 to TRBJ1-1, with 7 bases identical to TRBD1. The CDR3 sequence is 15 residues long. Germline trimming cut 3 bases from V and 4 bases from J; bases unmatched to any gene: 9. Germline assignment: CDR1 SGHDT and CDR2 YYEEEE. The CDR3 nucleotides are TGTGCCAGCAGCTGGGACAGCTCGCTAGTCACTGAAGCTTTCTTT. Amino acid sequence: CASSWDSSLVTEAFF.

The V call is TRBV19, the J call TRBJ2-7; 8 nucleotides align to TRBD2. V was pared by 5 bases and J by 4 bases, with 7 bases of the junction left unmatched. The germline V gene has CDR1 LNHDA and CDR2 SQIVND (reference sequence). CDR3 length equals 14 residues. Here the CDR3 reads CASSPAGGGYEQYF. CDR3 coding DNA: TGTGCCAGTAGTCCCGCCGGGGGGGGTTACGAGCAGTACTTC.

This clone was counted once. The J gene is TRBJ1-3, the V gene TRBV2; D gene unclear. This CDR3 region has 14 residues. Germline values: CDR1 SNHLY, CDR2 FYNNEI. Trimming left V 7 bases short and J 0 bases short, with 10 bases between. The CDR3 DNA is TGTGCCAGCACTGAGGGAGTCTCTGGAAACACCATATATTTT. Residues: CASTEGVSGNTIYF.

The chain recombines TRBV5-1 with TRBJ1-1, with TRBD1 as a possible D gene (5 bases). V dropped 3 bases and J dropped 5 bases, with 14 bases sitting between them. This CDR3 has 14 amino acids. CDR1 and CDR2 (germline): SGHRS, YFSETQ. CDR3 region: CASSSGGRETEAFF. As DNA, the CDR3 is TGCGCCAGCAGCTCCGGGGGGAGAGAGACTGAAGCTTTCTTT.

This clone has more than one count but fewer than ten. The V call is TRBV5-1, the J call TRBJ2-3; 7 bases map to TRBD1. In germline, CDR1 is SGHRS, CDR2 YFSETQ. The CDR3 is 18 residues long. V was clipped by 4 bases and J by 0 bases; unmatched bases: 14. CDR3 in amino acids: CASSTDRAPRTSTDTQYF. CDR3 nucleotide sequence: TGCGCCAGCAGCACCGACAGGGCTCCTAGAACTAGCACAGATACGCAGTATTTT.

This chain's CDR3 is CASSPADRGFIRQYF. CDR3 in DNA: TGTGCCAGCAGCCCAGCGGACAGGGGGTTTATACGGCAGTACTTC. The chain recombines TRBV7-2 with TRBJ2-7; 10 bases agree with TRBD1. V lost 5 bases, J lost 9 bases, and 13 bases stayed unmatched. The germline V gene has CDR1 SGHTA and CDR2 FQGNSA. This CDR3 spans 15 amino acids.

CDR3 residues: CASSLAGNTEAFF. CDR3 in DNA: TGTGCCAGCAGCTTAGCAGGGAACACTGAAGCTTTCTTT. The chain is built from TRBV7-3 and TRBJ1-1; no firm D call. V lost 2 bases to trimming and J lost 1 base, with 5 bases between them. Germline V CDR1 and CDR2: SGHTA, FQGTGA. The CDR3 is 13 amino acids.

This clone showed up just once. V gene TRBV7-9 combines with J gene TRBJ2-7; D remains unclear. Germline V gene lookup returns CDR1 SEHNR and CDR2 FQNEAQ (reference sequence). The CDR3 contains 14 residues. V lost 0 bases and J 2 bases, leaving 8 bases between the germline ends. CDR3 protein: CASSLAAVPYEQYF. CDR3 DNA: TGTGCCAGCAGCTTAGCGGCGGTCCCCTACGAGCAGTACTTC.

For the CDR3, the DNA is TGTGCCAGCAGTTATGTTCGGGGGAACACTGAAGCTTTCTTT. Translation gives CASSYVRGNTEAFF. The rearrangement joins TRBV6-5 to TRBJ1-1, with no clear D. Germline CDR1 and CDR2: MNHEY and SVGAGI. CDR3 length: 14 amino acids. V was shortened by 3 bases and J by 1 base, with 9 bases between the two germline ends.

The CDR3 spells CASSGQTGFGNTIYF. Written as DNA, the CDR3 is TGTGCCAGCAGCGGCCAGACAGGGTTCGGAAACACCATATATTTT. The chain has TRBV7-8 and TRBJ1-3; 7 bases map to TRBD1. V lost 5 bases and J lost 4; bases outside the gene matches: 8. Germline CDR1 and CDR2: SGHVS and FQNEAQ. The CDR3 length is 15 residues. Complete variable domain (other parts from reference TRBV7-8 and TRBJ1-3): GAGVSQSPRYKVAKRGQDVALRCDPISGHVSLFWYQQALGQGPEFLTYFQNEAQLDKSGLPSDRFFAERPEGSVSTLKIQRTQQEDSAVYLCASSGQTGFGNTIYFGEGSWLTVV.

V gene TRBV11-2 combines with J gene TRBJ1-2; D might be TRBD1 (6 bases). Per the germline V gene, CDR1 is SGHAT and CDR2 is FQNNGV. The CDR3 contains 15 residues. Trimming pared 5 bases from V and 0 bases from J, leaving 13 bases between. CDR3 DNA: TGTGCCAGCAGCCCGCGACGGACAGCTAACTATGGCTACACCTTC. Protein: CASSPRRTANYGYTF.

The chain is built from TRBV2 and TRBJ2-1; 9 bases map to TRBD2. The CDR3 contains 15 residues. V lost 3 bases, J lost 10 bases, and 10 bases stayed unmatched. Germline-derived CDR1 and CDR2 are SNHLY and FYNNEI. Written as DNA, the CDR3 is TGTGCCAGCAGTGATGAGCGGGGGGTCCGTGGGGAGCAGTTCTTC. It yields the protein CASSDERGVRGEQFF. Combining the CDR3 with reference TRBV2 and TRBJ2-1 gives the whole variable domain EPEVTQTPSHQVTQMGQEVILRCVPISNHLYFYWYRQILGQKVEFLVSFYNNEISEKSEIFDDQFSVERPDGSNFTLKIRSTKLEDSAMYFCASSDERGVRGEQFFGPGTRLTVL.

A few counts support this clone. The rearrangement uses TRBV18 and TRBJ2-7, with D possibly TRBD1 on 6 matching bases. Trimming stripped 3 bases from V and 2 bases from J, with 8 bases between. The germline gives CDR1 KGHSH, CDR2 LQKENI. This CDR3 has 13 amino acids. The CDR3 DNA is TGTGCCAGCTCACCCGGGACACCCTACGAGCAGTACTTC. It is translated as CASSPGTPYEQYF. Together with reference TRBV18 and TRBJ2-7, the CDR3 gives the full variable domain: NAGVMQNPRHLVRRRGQEARLRCSPMKGHSHVYWYRQLPEEGLKFMVYLQKENIIDESGMPKERFSAEFPKEGPSILRIQQVVRGDSAAYFCASSPGTPYEQYFGPGTRLTVT.

This chain uses TRBV4-1 with TRBJ1-4; weak D call: TRBD1 (6 bases). Germline V gene data show CDR1 as MGHRA and CDR2 as YSYEKL. V was trimmed by 2 bases and J by 8 bases, leaving 18 bases between them. The CDR3 consists of 16 residues. The CDR3 is CASSQFRGFGFEKLFF. The CDR3 bases are TGCGCCAGCAGCCAATTCAGGGGCTTTGGATTCGAAAAACTGTTTTTT.

The chain combines TRBV10-3 with TRBJ2-1; tentatively, D is TRBD1 (6 bases). CDR3 length equals 12 residues. Trimming left V 10 bases short and J 13 bases short, with 20 bases between. Germline loops: CDR1 ENHRY, CDR2 SYGVKD. This chain's CDR3 is CASSGGGPPQFF. The CDR3 bases are TGTGCCAGCAGCGGTGGGGGCCCCCCCCAGTTCTTC.

CDR3 loop: CASRSRAGAFTDTQYF. CDR3 nucleotide sequence: TGTGCCAGCAGATCCCGAGCGGGGGCCTTCACAGATACGCAGTATTTT. The chain links TRBV5-4 to TRBJ2-3; 8 bases are a match to TRBD2. The CDR3 covers 16 residues. Germline V gene data show CDR1 as SGHNT and CDR2 as YYREEE (reference sequence). Germline trimming cut 5 bases from V and 2 bases from J; bases unmatched to any gene: 10.

This clone showed up just a few times. The chain carries TRBV18 and TRBJ1-3; D remains ambiguous. CDR1 and CDR2 (germline): KGHSH, LQKENI. This CDR3 is built from 16 residues. The V gene lost 2 bases and the J gene lost 2 bases, with 13 bases spanning the gap. CDR3 loop: CASSPFREVPGNTIYF. In nucleotides, the CDR3 is TGTGCCAGCTCACCATTTCGGGAGGTACCTGGAAACACCATATATTTT.

This clone has a single count. V gene TRBV30 combines with J gene TRBJ1-2; D may be TRBD1 (6 bases). Germline V gives CDR1 GTSNPN, CDR2 SVGIG (reference sequence). The CDR3 consists of 12 residues. V was pared by 3 bases and J by 3 bases, with 8 bases between. For the CDR3, the DNA is TGTGCCTGGAGCTCAGGGGACTATGGCTACACCTTC. Translation: CAWSSGDYGYTF.

This clone was counted between two and nine times. V usage is TRBV7-9 and J usage is TRBJ2-7; the match to TRBD1 covers 8 bases. This CDR3 has 16 residues. V lost 0 bases and J lost 7; bases outside the gene matches: 11. Germline lookup yields CDR1 SEHNR and CDR2 FQNEAQ (reference sequence). The CDR3 protein is CASSLASQGVVGEQYF. Written as DNA, the CDR3 is TGTGCCAGCAGCTTAGCTTCACAGGGGGTAGTGGGGGAGCAGTACTTC.

The chain joins TRBV9 to TRBJ2-1, with a weak D call TRBD2 (7 bases). Between the trimmed V and J ends, which lost 0 bases and 5 bases, there was a span of 12 bases. Germline V lookup: CDR1 SGDLS, CDR2 YYNGEE. This CDR3 has 15 amino acids. The CDR3 DNA reads TGTGCCAGCAGCGTAGTCGGGGGGACAAACAATGAGCAGTTCTTC. As protein: CASSVVGGTNNEQFF.